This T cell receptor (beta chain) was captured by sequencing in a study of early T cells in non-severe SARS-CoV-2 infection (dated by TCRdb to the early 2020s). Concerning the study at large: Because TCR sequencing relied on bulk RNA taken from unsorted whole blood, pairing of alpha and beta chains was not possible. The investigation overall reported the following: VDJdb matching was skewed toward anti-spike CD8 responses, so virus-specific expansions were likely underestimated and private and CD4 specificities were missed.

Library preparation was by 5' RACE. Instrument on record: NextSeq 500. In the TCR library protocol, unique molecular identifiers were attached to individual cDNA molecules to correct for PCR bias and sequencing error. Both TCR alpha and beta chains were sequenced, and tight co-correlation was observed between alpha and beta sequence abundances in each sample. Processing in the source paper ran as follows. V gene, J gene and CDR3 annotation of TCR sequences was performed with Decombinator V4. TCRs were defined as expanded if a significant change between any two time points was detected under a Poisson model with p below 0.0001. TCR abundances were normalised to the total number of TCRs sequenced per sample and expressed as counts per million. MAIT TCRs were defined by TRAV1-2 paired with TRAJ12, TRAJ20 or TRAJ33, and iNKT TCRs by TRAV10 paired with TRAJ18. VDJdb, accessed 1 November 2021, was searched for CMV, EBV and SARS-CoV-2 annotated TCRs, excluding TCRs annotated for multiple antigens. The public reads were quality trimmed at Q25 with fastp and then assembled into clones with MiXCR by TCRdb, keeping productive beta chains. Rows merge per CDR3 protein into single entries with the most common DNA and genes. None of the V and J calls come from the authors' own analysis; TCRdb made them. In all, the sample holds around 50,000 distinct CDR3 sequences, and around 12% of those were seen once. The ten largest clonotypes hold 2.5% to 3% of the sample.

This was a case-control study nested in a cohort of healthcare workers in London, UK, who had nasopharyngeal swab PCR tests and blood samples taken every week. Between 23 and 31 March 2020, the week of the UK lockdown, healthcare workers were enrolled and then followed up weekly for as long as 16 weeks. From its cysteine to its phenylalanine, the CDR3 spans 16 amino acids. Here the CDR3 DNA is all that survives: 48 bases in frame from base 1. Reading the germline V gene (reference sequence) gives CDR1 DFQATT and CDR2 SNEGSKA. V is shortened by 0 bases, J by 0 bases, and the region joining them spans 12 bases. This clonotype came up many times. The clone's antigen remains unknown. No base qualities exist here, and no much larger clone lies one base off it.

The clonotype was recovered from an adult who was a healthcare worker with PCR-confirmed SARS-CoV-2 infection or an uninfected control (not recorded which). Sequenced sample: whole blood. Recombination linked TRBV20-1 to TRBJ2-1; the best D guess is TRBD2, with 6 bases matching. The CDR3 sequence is CSARDAGRSSYNEQFF. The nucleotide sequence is TGCAGTGCTAGAGATGCGGGGCGAAGCTCCTACAATGAGCAGTTCTTC.